This TCR beta chain was documented in a study of vaccination and CD4 T cells after COVID-19. Across the study: Stimulation used overlapping spike peptides from SARS-CoV-2, HCoV-NL63, HCoV-OC43 and HCoV-229E. General study points: Spike mono-reactive clones accounted for 304 of the 307 vaccine-specific clones found in convalescent patients. Among convalescent patients, a median roughly 88% of reactive clones emerged only after vaccination.

Treatment noted: approximately nine-day PBMC culture with coronavirus spike peptide pools or control peptides (ViraFEST assay). Unexposed donor CD4+ T cells predated the COVID-19 pandemic, collected 2011-2018. Antigen-specific T cell expansion with peptide pools preceded TCR sequencing in the ViraFEST approach. A note on this clonotype: Its antigen is unknown.

This CDR3 spans 14 amino acids. Trimming cost V 10 bases and J 5 bases, with 20 bases left between them. Germline V gene data show CDR1 as LNHDA and CDR2 as SQIVND (reference sequence). With the Oncomine TCR Beta short-read assay, DNA from cultured CD4+ T cells was sequenced. TCRdb processed the PCR reads anew with MiXCR; each CDR3 protein has one entry. Altogether several thousand distinct CDR3 sequences are present, over 70% being singletons, with the ten largest covering about 40%. The sample taken for sequencing was CD4+ T cells from blood, cultured in vitro. The J gene is TRBJ1-1, the V gene TRBV19; D remains ambiguous. This TCR derives from a human donor in good health. CDR3 bases: TGTGCCACAGAACGGAAGGGAGGAGGTACTGAAGCTTTCTTT. Its translation is CATERKGGGTEAFF.